The TCR beta chain under discussion was sequenced for a study of cytomegalovirus exposure and HLA in healthy donors. Study observations and caveats: Across donors, most TCRs were seen rarely, yet some public ones were widespread. In a later analysis, TCR beta V- and J-gene trimming was associated with a missense DCLRE1C variant. Across donors, sequencing depth was assumed by presence/absence analyses to be roughly uniform. A prior analysis recorded that most TCR beta V segments were productive about 87% or about 30% of the time.

13 Jbeta primers and 60 Vbeta primers were used for the PCR. Only in-frame clones appear in the TCRdb table, and some are missing; sequencing was by immunoSEQ multiplex PCR. The table includes around 97,000 clones, around a tenth detected once. A few counts support this clone. The antigen is undetermined. CDR3 length equals 14 residues. Germline CDR1 is MNHEY and CDR2 is SVGAGI. V lost 5 bases and J 3 bases, leaving 14 bases between the germline ends. The sample comprised PBMCs. The chain has TRBV6-5 and TRBJ2-7; the D gene is possibly TRBD1 (8 bases). The receptor was isolated from a man aged 50 to 60 in good health and CMV-seropositive. The CDR3 DNA follows: TGTGCCAGCAGTGGACAGGGAGGGGACTACGAGCAGTACTTC. Its protein is CASSGQGGDYEQYF.